Presented here are 19 T cell receptor beta chains from one specimen sequenced in a study of control samples from healthy donors and cancer patients. Repertoires were generated with immunoSEQ multiplex PCR, while TCRdb's copy carries only in-frame clones and drops some. This table holds fewer than 300,000 clones, about four fifths found once. The specimen was PBMCs. These receptors were obtained from an older woman with lung cancer.

The genes are TRBV27 and TRBJ1-2; 8 bases agree with TRBD1. V gave up 8 bases and J gave up 4 bases; unmatched junction bases: 6. The CDR3 is 13 amino acids. The germline V gene encodes CDR1 MNHEY and CDR2 SMNVEV (reference sequence). CDR3 amino acids: CASGRGQGYGYTF. DNA for the CDR3: TGTGCCAGCGGCAGGGGGCAGGGCTATGGCTACACCTTC.

The V and J genes are TRBV7-9 and TRBJ1-1; TRBD1 is a possible D gene (6 bases). CDR1 is SEHNR, CDR2 FQNEAQ, per germline (reference sequence). The V and J ends lost 6 bases and 1 base respectively, with 15 bases between them. This CDR3 is built from 15 residues. The CDR3 region is CASRAGVGKNTEAFF. The CDR3 DNA follows: TGTGCCAGCAGGGCAGGGGTTGGGAAGAACACTGAAGCTTTCTTT.

The V gene is TRBV3-1 (or the pseudogene TRBV3-2), the J gene TRBJ2-1; 13 bases match TRBD2. V shed 4 bases and J 5 bases; nucleotides not matched to a gene: 5. Germline V lookup: CDR1 LGHDT, CDR2 YNNKEL (reference sequence). CDR3 size: 16 residues. The CDR3 nucleotides read TGTGCCAGCAGCCTACGGGGACTAGCGGGACACAATGAGCAGTTCTTC. It codes for CASSLRGLAGHNEQFF.

The CDR3 is CASSFGHTGELFF. The DNA for the CDR3 is TGTGCCAGCAGTTTCGGTCACACCGGGGAGCTGTTTTTT. The V call is TRBV27, the J call TRBJ2-2; no clear D. Germline V gene sequence: CDR1 MNHEY, CDR2 SMNVEV (reference sequence). Trimming took 3 bases from V and 3 from J, leaving 5 bases between them. The CDR3 is made up of 13 amino acids.

The chain links TRBV10-3 to TRBJ1-1; no definite D call. Germline V gene sequence: CDR1 ENHRY, CDR2 SYGVKD. The CDR3 runs 13 residues. V was pared by 5 bases and J by 4 bases, with 11 bases between. The CDR3 DNA reads as TGTGCCATCAGTCCGGGGAATCCCACTGAAGCTTTCTTT. Its protein product is CAISPGNPTEAFF.

This sequence joins TRBV3-1 (or the pseudogene TRBV3-2) and TRBJ2-7; 8 nucleotides match TRBD1. Germline CDR1 is LGHDT and CDR2 is YNNKEL (reference sequence). The CDR3 loop spans 17 amino acids. With 4 bases clipped from V and 1 base from J, the junction kept 12 bases outside the gene matches. CDR3 bases: TGTGCCAGCAGCCCTAACCCGGGGACAGGTTCATCCTACGAGCAGTACTTC. Its protein is CASSPNPGTGSSYEQYF.

The chain couples TRBV2 to TRBJ1-1, with D possibly being TRBD1 (6 bases). With 5 bases removed from V and 4 bases from J, the gap between germline ends came to 11 bases. CDR3 length: 13 residues. Germline CDR1 reads SNHLY; CDR2 reads FYNNEI. The CDR3: CASSLQGGTEAFF. The DNA for the CDR3 is TGTGCCAGCAGTTTACAGGGCGGCACTGAAGCTTTCTTT.

The chain employs TRBV21-1 and TRBJ1-5; the D segment call TRBD1 is taken from the table without a DNA check. TRBV21-1 is assigned pseudogene status. The CDR3 has 16 residues. The CDR3 DNA follows: TGTGCCAGCAGCACGCAGGACAGGCTACACAATCAGCCCCAGCATTTT. Its translation: CASSTQDRLHNQPQHF.

V and J are TRBV5-4 and TRBJ1-2, with D possibly TRBD1 on 6 matching bases. The CDR3 is 14 residues long. V was trimmed by 0 bases and J by 7 bases, leaving 13 bases between them. The germline V gene has CDR1 SGHNT and CDR2 YYREEE (reference sequence). CDR3 region: CASSLARGASGYTF. The CDR3 region has the DNA TGTGCCAGCAGCTTGGCGCGGGGGGCGTCTGGCTACACCTTC.

This clone was observed a single time. The gene calls are TRBV11-2 and TRBJ2-7; TRBD2 agrees at 9 bases. Germline-derived CDR1 and CDR2 are SGHAT and FQNNGV. This CDR3 contains 14 residues. V shed 5 bases, J shed 2 bases, and the junction held 4 bases outside the gene matches. The DNA of the CDR3 is TGTGCCAGCAGCCCGACTAGCGGCCCCTACGAGCAGTACTTC. Translating gives CASSPTSGPYEQYF.

Note on this clone: At the DNA level, this CDR3 is encoded by other sequences in the same sample as well. The CDR3 loop reads CASSGAVTYEQYF. For the CDR3, the DNA is TGTGCCAGCAGTGGTGCGGTGACCTACGAGCAGTACTTC. The V and J genes are TRBV2 and TRBJ2-7, with no clear D. Trimming removed 4 bases from V and 2 bases from J, with 9 bases in between. Germline V gives CDR1 SNHLY, CDR2 FYNNEI. The CDR3 totals 13 residues.

CDR3: CASSSIGTRVSGANVLTF. The CDR3 nucleotides read TGTGCCAGTAGTAGTATTGGGACAAGGGTCTCTGGGGCCAACGTCCTGACTTTC. The chain joins TRBV19 to TRBJ2-6; D is possibly TRBD1 (6 bases). CDR1 is LNHDA and CDR2 is SQIVND in the germline V gene (reference sequence). Trimming stripped 4 bases from V and 0 bases from J, with 16 bases between. CDR3 size: 18 residues.

This clone counts as medium-sized. The J gene is TRBJ1-1, the V gene TRBV7-9; D ambiguous. The length of the CDR3 is 14 residues. Trimming stripped 4 bases from V and 5 bases from J, with 14 bases between. Germline V gene data show CDR1 as SEHNR and CDR2 as FQNEAQ (reference sequence). In DNA form, the CDR3 reads TGTGCCAGCAGCTGGGAAGGGAGGGATACTGAAGCTTTCTTT. Translating gives CASSWEGRDTEAFF.

The chain combines TRBV5-6 with TRBJ1-5; 7 bases are a match to TRBD1. The germline CDR1 and CDR2 sequences are SGHDT and YYEEEE. This CDR3 spans 16 amino acids. Trimming removed 1 base from V and 4 bases from J; junction bases left unmatched: 8. The CDR3 spells CASSLFGAGGNQPQHF. As DNA, the CDR3 is TGTGCCAGCAGCTTGTTTGGGGCAGGGGGTAATCAGCCCCAGCATTTT.

The chain uses TRBV9 and TRBJ1-6; D gene ambiguous. This CDR3 spans 15 amino acids. V gave up 1 base and J gave up 8 bases, with 13 bases separating them. Germline loops: CDR1 SGDLS, CDR2 YYNGEE. The CDR3 sequence is CASSVLWQADSPLHF. The CDR3 DNA is TGTGCCAGCAGCGTATTATGGCAGGCCGATTCACCCCTCCACTTT.

This chain joins TRBV6-5 and TRBJ1-1; D might be TRBD1 (6 bases). Germline lookup yields CDR1 MNHEY and CDR2 SVGAGI. The CDR3 has 13 amino acids. Between the trimmed V and J ends, which lost 8 bases and 4 bases, there was a span of 14 bases. CDR3 DNA sequence: TGTGCCAGCGGATCAGGGGTTTCCACTGAAGCTTTCTTT. Protein: CASGSGVSTEAFF.

This chain joins TRBV7-3 and TRBJ2-2; D unresolved. Germline loops: CDR1 SGHTA, CDR2 FQGTGA. The V gene lost 5 bases and the J gene lost 4 bases, with 8 bases spanning the gap. The CDR3 has 13 residues. As DNA, the CDR3 is TGTGCCAGCAGCAGAGGCGGCACCGGGGAGCTGTTTTTT. This translates into CASSRGGTGELFF. The complete variable domain, with remaining parts taken from reference TRBV7-3 and TRBJ2-2, reads GAGVSQTPSNKVTEKGKYVELRCDPISGHTALYWYRQSLGQGPEFLIYFQGTGAADDSGLPNDRFFAVRPEGSVSTLKIQRTERGDSAVYLCASSRGGTGELFFGEGSRLTVL.

The rearrangement joins TRBV19 to TRBJ1-4, with TRBD1 as a possible D gene (5 bases). Germline-derived CDR1 and CDR2 are LNHDA and SQIVND (reference sequence). This CDR3 contains 14 residues. Trimming took off 5 bases at V and 3 bases at J, with 10 bases between the two ends. CDR3 sequence reads: CASSERGANEKLFF. The CDR3 nucleotides are TGTGCCAGTAGTGAAAGGGGAGCTAATGAAAAACTGTTTTTT.

The chain employs TRBV30 and TRBJ2-1, with D perhaps being TRBD1 or TRBD2 (5 bases each). The CDR3 consists of 14 residues. CDR1 and CDR2 from the germline V gene are GTSNPN and SVGIG (reference sequence). V lost 3 bases to trimming and J lost 4 bases, with 13 bases between them. CDR3 region: CAWRRLRGYNEQFF. In nucleotides, the CDR3 is TGTGCCTGGAGACGTTTGAGGGGTTACAATGAGCAGTTCTTC.